The sequence of this TCR beta chain was determined in a study of T cells after yellow fever vaccination. Study as a whole: Low-cell-number fractions underwent preparation using SMART-Seq v4 Ultra Low Input. Study findings and constraints: By day 5 rather than day 15, the secondary response had peaked, though it was weaker. Only a minor proportion of clonotypes was detected across both CD4 and CD8 compartments.

Notes on this clonotype: Its matching antigen is unknown.

Template switching with 5'RACE generated the TCR cDNA and added a universal primer site and UMIs. MiXCR, run by TCRdb on the 5' RACE reads, gives a single entry per CDR3 protein. This sample carries 320,000 or so distinct CDR3 sequences, about 7.8% of them seen once, and the ten largest clones take 17%. This CDR3 region has 16 residues. Trimming took off 5 bases at V and 7 bases at J, with 20 bases between the two ends. In germline, CDR1 is SGHTA, CDR2 FQGNSA. This TCR was sampled from a man younger than 35 who received the YFV17D yellow fever vaccine. This chain links TRBV7-2 with TRBJ1-4, with D perhaps matching TRBD1 (5 bases). Sequencing used PBMCs, obtained roughly 45 days after the first yellow fever vaccination. The chain's CDR3 is CASSIRGKGSGEKLFF. DNA for the CDR3: TGTGCCAGCAGCATCCGGGGGAAAGGATCCGGTGAAAAACTGTTTTTT.